A single T cell receptor (beta chain) is shown here with its context. This clonotype was seen many times. There is no known antigen for this receptor. Base-call qualities are not available, and no considerably larger clone is one nucleotide away. These data belong to a study of T cells in Graves' hyperthyroidism and ophthalmopathy (dated by TCRdb to the late 2010s). Background on the whole study: Peripheral blood was sampled at the time of initial diagnosis, prior to any treatment. A discovery cohort of about a hundred patients, roughly 40 with Graves' ophthalmopathy and under 60 with stable Graves' hyperthyroidism, was used to find distinguishing TCR V-J signatures. Whether ophthalmopathy could be predicted prospectively was tested in an independent validation cohort made up of 18 to 20 hyperthyroidism patients plus 17 patients who later progressed to ophthalmopathy. After sampling, hyperthyroidism patients received methimazole starting at 30 mg daily, and ophthalmopathy patients received high-dose intravenous methylprednisolone. TCR Vbeta CDR3 sequencing of roughly 140 peripheral blood samples (roughly 41 ophthalmopathy, 75 hyperthyroidism and 17 progressor patients) is reported in the paper. The study also compared thyroid tissue and blood T-cell repertoires from five or six Graves' hyperthyroidism patients. The 95 to 100 discovery patients were divided at random into training and test sets in a 7:3 ratio. Here is what the overall study found, with its caveats: In validation, the model predicted progression to ophthalmopathy with around 71% sensitivity and 72.22% specificity, a median of 6.5 months before onset. Most expanded thyroid clonotypes (frequency above 0.001) were also found in blood, which suggests that blood repertoires may mirror thyroid immune responses. A model built on a 13 V-J signature distinguished ophthalmopathy from stable hyperthyroidism, reaching roughly 88% sensitivity and 81.08% specificity in cross-validation and 80%/75% in testing. Sample size was not statistically predetermined, and blinding of investigators to group allocation was not performed.

TCR beta CDR3 regions were amplified from RNA transcripts. The TCR CDR3 was subjected to a first round of RT-PCR using the HTBI primer set and the Qiagen OneStep RT-PCR kit. Libraries were constructed in a second round of multiplex PCR, after which size selection and purification were carried out. Paired-end sequencing of the libraries was performed with 100 bp reads on an Illumina HiSeq2000. The study's own analysis went as follows. SOAPnuke was used to process the raw data, throwing out any read that contained adapters or uncalled bases, had a mean Phred below 15, or lacked an exact constant-primer or identifier match. COPE v1.2.5 was used to merge high-quality paired reads, and clonotypes were defined as unique nucleotide sequences. MiTCR v1.1 was used to align the clonotypes against IMGT TRBV, TRBD and TRBJ reference segments. Analysis was restricted to V-J combinations with a frequency above 0.0001, which covered roughly 99% of repertoires. A TCS score was defined as the ratio between F50 (clonal expansion) and ExV (chaos), using BLOSUM62-based TCRdist between CDR3 peptides within each V-J. Welch's t-statistics and random forest reduced around 550 V-J features to about 12, which were used in a naive Bayes classifier (R e1071). The public reads were run again by TCRdb, first through fastp at Q25 and then through MiXCR, and only productive beta chains were kept. Rows are combined by CDR3 protein, so each entry shows the most common genes and DNA. TCRdb's processing, not the study's, gives the V and J calls here. The sample table shows about 360,000 distinct CDR3 sequences, and approximately 13% are seen once. The ten largest clones take up around a tenth of the sample.

Germline trimming amounts to 4 bases on V and 5 bases on J, with 12 as the count of junction bases outside the gene matches. The CDR3 covers 15 residues, taking in both the cysteine and the phenylalanine. Only CDR3 DNA remains: 45 bases, in frame from the first base. The germline V gene sets CDR1 to SGHRS and CDR2 to YFSETQ. A patient counted as having stable Graves' hyperthyroidism if no progression to ophthalmopathy occurred over 18 months of follow-up. Hyperthyroidism patients were aged 18 to 65 years and newly diagnosed, with disease duration of less than 2 months. Patients with uncontrolled infections, other autoimmune diseases, pregnancy or lactation were excluded. Diagnoses relied on clinical symptoms, serum thyroxine and TRAb, thyroid ultrasound and orbital computed tomography. PBMCs were separated from 7.5 to 10 ml of fresh peripheral blood using Ficoll-Paque density gradient centrifugation. Total RNA was extracted with Trizol reagent, and quality was checked on an Agilent 2100 Bioanalyzer.

The sequencing input was blood. The TCR comes from a woman between 18 and 29 years old with Graves' hyperthyroidism. The receptor chain draws on TRBV5-1 and TRBJ2-7; 7 of the junction bases match TRBD1. The nucleotide sequence reads as follows: TGCGCCAGCAGCGAGGGGACAGCCATGGGGAACGAGCAGTACTTC. Its amino acids are CASSEGTAMGNEQYF.